The rows below give T cell receptor beta chains drawn from one sample of a study of cytomegalovirus exposure and HLA in healthy donors. The repertoire was sequenced with immunoSEQ multiplex PCR; TCRdb's copy has only in-frame clones and lacks some. Of approximately 150,000 clones listed, 70% to 90% are singletons. Sequences were obtained from PBMCs. The receptors come from a woman aged 30 to 39 in good health and CMV-seronegative. Both conserved end residues are trimmed from each CDR3. Only some rows state a clone size, as once, few, many or a class for expanded clones.

TRBV28	TRBJ2-1	-	ASSLRGFRRNEQF
TRBV7-6	TRBJ2-2	-	ASSFPPSSVTGELF
TRBV10-3	TRBJ2-3	-	AIRGQGRTDTQY
TRBV9	TRBJ1-1	-	ASSATRLPNTEAF
TRBV30	TRBJ2-4	-	AWRPGLSENIQY
TRBV28	TRBJ2-1	-	ASSTPSWAGGPGEQF
TRBV15	TRBJ2-1	-	ATTPGSLQIDEQF
TRBV7-8	TRBJ1-2	-	ASSLALGGGYGYT
TRBV15	TRBJ2-7	once	ATSKNRGGYEQY
TRBV7-9	TRBJ2-3	-	ASEPRGVGGADTQY
TRBV28	TRBJ2-1	-	ASTQAGGPYNEQF
TRBV5-4	TRBJ1-1	-	ASSAGTLKVAF
TRBV7-9	TRBJ1-1	-	ASSSGTMNEAF
TRBV20-1	TRBJ2-5	-	SARTVETQY
TRBV6-5	TRBJ1-2	-	ASSLTGAGGYT
TRBV19	TRBJ1-4	few	ASSQGGGSEKLF
TRBV19	-	once	ASSTELTDLSGNTIY
TRBV29-1	TRBJ1-5	-	SVGDRANQPQH
TRBV7-9	TRBJ1-1	few	ASSLSHRTEAF
TRBV19	TRBJ1-1	-	ASSDGGHTEAF
TRBV10-1	TRBJ2-1	few	ASSEGTGGVNEQF
TRBV21-1	TRBJ1-1	once	ASSKGQGGNAEAF
TRBV5-1	TRBJ2-5	once	ASSPSSTNQETQY
TRBV18	TRBJ1-2	-	ASSPPRDRVTYGYT
TRBV5-1	TRBJ2-7	-	ASSLEGEFGSLH
TRBV6-6	TRBJ1-1	-	ASSSPGLNTEAF
TRBV30	TRBJ2-7	-	AWTSTGLRREQY
TRBV2	TRBJ1-4	-	ASSRTGATNEKLF
TRBV28	TRBJ1-4	-	ASSSSPTGGINEKLF
TRBV14	TRBJ2-7	-	ASSQDTGRAYEQY
TRBV30	TRBJ2-7	few	AWSPGSSSYEQY
TRBV7-2	TRBJ1-2	-	ASSPDSGGYGYT
TRBV7-2	TRBJ2-1	once	ASSPTATRNNNEQF
TRBV9	TRBJ2-5	-	ASSASGQGNRQY
TRBV2	TRBJ2-5	-	ASSEPGRKTQY
TRBV29-1	TRBJ1-4	-	SVGSPTNEKLF
TRBV7-9	TRBJ1-1	-	ASSLVGGPEAF
TRBV14	TRBJ2-7	-	ASSQKTGNPYEQY
TRBV19	TRBJ2-3	-	ASRPPAGTDTQY
TRBV19	TRBJ2-7	once	ASAVPGIYEQY
TRBV5-1	TRBJ1-4	-	ASSRGQGSANEKLF
TRBV4-2	TRBJ2-6	-	ASSQPIAGRSAGANVLT
TRBV19	TRBJ1-5	-	ASSLPGLGNQPQH